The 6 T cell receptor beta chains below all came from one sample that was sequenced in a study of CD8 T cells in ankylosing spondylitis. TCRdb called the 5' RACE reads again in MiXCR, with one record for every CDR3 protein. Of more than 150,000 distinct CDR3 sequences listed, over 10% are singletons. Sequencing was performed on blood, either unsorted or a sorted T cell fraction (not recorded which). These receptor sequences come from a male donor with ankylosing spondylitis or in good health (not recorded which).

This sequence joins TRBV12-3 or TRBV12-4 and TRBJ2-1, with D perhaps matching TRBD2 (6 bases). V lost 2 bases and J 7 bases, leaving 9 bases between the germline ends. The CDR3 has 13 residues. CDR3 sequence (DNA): TGTGCCAGCAGTTTAACCCGGGGGAATGAGCAGTTCTTC. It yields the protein CASSLTRGNEQFF.

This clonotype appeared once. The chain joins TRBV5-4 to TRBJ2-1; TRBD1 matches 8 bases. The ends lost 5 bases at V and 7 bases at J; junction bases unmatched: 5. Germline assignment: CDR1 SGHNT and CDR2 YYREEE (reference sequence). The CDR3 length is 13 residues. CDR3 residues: CASSGQGGNEQFF. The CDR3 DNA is TGTGCCAGCAGTGGACAGGGTGGGAATGAGCAGTTCTTC. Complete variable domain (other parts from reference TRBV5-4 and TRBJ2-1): ETGVTQSPTHLIKTRGQQVTLRCSSQSGHNTVSWYQQALGQGPQFIFQYYREEENGRGNFPPRFSGLQFPNYSSELNVNALELDDSALYLCASSGQGGNEQFFGPGTRLTVL.

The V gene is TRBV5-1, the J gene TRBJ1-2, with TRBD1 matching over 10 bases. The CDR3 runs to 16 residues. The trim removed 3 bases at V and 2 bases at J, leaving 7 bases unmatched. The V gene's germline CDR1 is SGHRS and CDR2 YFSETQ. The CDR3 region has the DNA TGCGCCAGCAGCTGGGGACAGGGGTTGGGGAACTATGGCTACACCTTC. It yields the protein CASSWGQGLGNYGYTF.

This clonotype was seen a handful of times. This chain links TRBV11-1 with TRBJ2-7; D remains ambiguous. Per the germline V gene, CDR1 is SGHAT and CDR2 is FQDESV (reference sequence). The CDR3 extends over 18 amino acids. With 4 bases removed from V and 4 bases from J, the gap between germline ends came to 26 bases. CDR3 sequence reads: CASSSPYSPGRTRYEQYF. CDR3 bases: TGTGCCAGCAGCTCTCCCTACTCTCCGGGCCGTACGCGGTACGAGCAGTACTTC. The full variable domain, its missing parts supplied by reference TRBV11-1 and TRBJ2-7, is EAEVAQSPRYKITEKSQAVAFWCDPISGHATLYWYRQILGQGPELLVQFQDESVVDDSQLPKDRFSAERLKGVDSTLKIQPAELGDSAMYLCASSSPYSPGRTRYEQYFGPGTRLTVT.

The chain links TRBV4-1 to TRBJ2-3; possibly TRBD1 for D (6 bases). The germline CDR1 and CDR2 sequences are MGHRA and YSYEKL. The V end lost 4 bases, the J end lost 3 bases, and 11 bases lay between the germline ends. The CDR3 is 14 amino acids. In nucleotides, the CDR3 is TGCGCCAGCAGCCGGGGGCGGTCTACAGATACGCAGTATTTT. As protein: CASSRGRSTDTQYF.

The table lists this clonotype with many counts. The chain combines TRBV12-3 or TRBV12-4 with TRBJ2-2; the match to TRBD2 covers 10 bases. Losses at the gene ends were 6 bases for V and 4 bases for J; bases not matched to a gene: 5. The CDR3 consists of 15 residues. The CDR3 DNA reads TGTGCCAGCAGCCCAGCGGGGGGGCCCACCGGGGAGCTGTTTTTT. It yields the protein CASSPAGGPTGELFF.